The 9 T cell receptor beta chains in this list originate from one sample, sequenced in a study of response to subunit inactivated influenza vaccine. Via MiXCR, TCRdb re-called the RT-PCR reads, giving one row per CDR3 protein. In the table there are approximately 570,000 distinct CDR3 sequences, about 8% of which are singletons. The material was PBMCs from blood, obtained less than 25 months after vaccination. Receptors originate from a man aged 45 to 75 who received an inactivated influenza vaccine.

The CDR3 bases are TGTGCCAGCAGTTCATCGACAGGGATGACCGGGGAGCTGTTTTTT. As protein: CASSSSTGMTGELFF. The rearrangement joins TRBV12-3 or TRBV12-4 to TRBJ2-2, with 7 positions matching TRBD1. Unmatched junction bases numbered 7, after V lost 4 bases and J lost 5 bases. This CDR3 is built from 15 residues.

The chain carries TRBV6-1 and TRBJ1-5; D call uncertain. Germline loops: CDR1 MNHNS, CDR2 SASEGT. Trimming removed 2 bases at V and 0 bases at J, with 5 bases between. The CDR3 length is 14 residues. The CDR3, as DNA: TGTGCCAGCAGTGAAAGGGATAGCAATCAGCCCCAGCATTTT. Protein sequence: CASSERDSNQPQHF.

V usage is TRBV11-2 and J usage is TRBJ2-1, with 10 bases that match TRBD2. The CDR3 covers 15 residues. Germline trimming cut 0 bases from V and 6 bases from J; bases unmatched to any gene: 2. The germline V gene encodes CDR1 SGHAT and CDR2 FQNNGV. The CDR3 sequence: CASSLERTSGNEQFF. The DNA for the CDR3 is TGTGCCAGCAGCTTAGAAAGGACTAGCGGCAATGAGCAGTTCTTC.

This clonotype appeared a few times. The chain couples TRBV10-3 to TRBJ1-1; D is uncertain. The V and J ends lost 0 bases and 0 bases respectively, with 2 bases between them. CDR3 length equals 13 residues. The germline V gene encodes CDR1 ENHRY and CDR2 SYGVKD. The chain's CDR3 is CAISESVNTEAFF. In nucleotides, the CDR3 is TGTGCCATCAGTGAGTCGGTGAACACTGAAGCTTTCTTT.

V usage is TRBV20-1 and J usage is TRBJ2-2; D call uncertain. The germline gives CDR1 DFQATT, CDR2 SNEGSKA (reference sequence). Trimming left V 0 bases short and J 2 bases short, with 7 bases between. The CDR3 sequence is 14 residues long. The CDR3 sequence: CSARDDLNTGELFF. Written as DNA, the CDR3 is TGCAGTGCTAGAGATGATCTAAACACCGGGGAGCTGTTTTTT.

This clonotype was observed at least ten times. The gene calls are TRBV3-1 and TRBJ2-7, with 7 positions matching TRBD2. The ends lost 5 bases at V and 3 bases at J; junction bases unmatched: 19. CDR3 size: 18 residues. Germline-derived CDR1 and CDR2 are LGHDT and YNNKEL (reference sequence). CDR3 loop: CASSGRTKAGLFLYEQYF. The CDR3 region has the DNA TGTGCCAGCAGCGGACGGACAAAAGCGGGACTATTCCTCTACGAGCAGTACTTC.

This clonotype was seen at least ten times. The chain employs TRBV29-1 and TRBJ1-1; 9 bases map to TRBD1. Germline CDR1 reads SQVTM; CDR2 reads ANQGSEA. Losses at the gene ends were 6 bases for V and 3 bases for J; bases not matched to a gene: 2. There are 12 residues in the CDR3. CDR3 bases: TGCAGCGTCGGACAGGGGTACACTGAAGCTTTCTTT. Translated: CSVGQGYTEAFF.

This CDR3 is CASSPHPGQSHEQYF. CDR3 bases: TGTGCCAGCAGCCCTCATCCGGGACAGTCCCACGAGCAGTACTTC. The chain joins TRBV9 to TRBJ2-7, with 7 nucleotides matching TRBD1. CDR1 is SGDLS, CDR2 YYNGEE, per germline. V lost 4 bases and J lost 5; bases outside the gene matches: 12. The length of the CDR3 is 15 residues.

This clonotype was seen at least ten times. The chain couples TRBV5-1 to TRBJ2-1; 9 nucleotides align to TRBD2. The ends lost 3 bases at V and 2 bases at J; junction bases unmatched: 9. The CDR3 is made up of 17 amino acids. Germline CDR1 is SGHRS and CDR2 is YFSETQ. The CDR3 spells CASSSLASGTAYNEQFF. DNA for the CDR3: TGCGCCAGCAGCTCCCTGGCTAGCGGGACCGCCTACAATGAGCAGTTCTTC.